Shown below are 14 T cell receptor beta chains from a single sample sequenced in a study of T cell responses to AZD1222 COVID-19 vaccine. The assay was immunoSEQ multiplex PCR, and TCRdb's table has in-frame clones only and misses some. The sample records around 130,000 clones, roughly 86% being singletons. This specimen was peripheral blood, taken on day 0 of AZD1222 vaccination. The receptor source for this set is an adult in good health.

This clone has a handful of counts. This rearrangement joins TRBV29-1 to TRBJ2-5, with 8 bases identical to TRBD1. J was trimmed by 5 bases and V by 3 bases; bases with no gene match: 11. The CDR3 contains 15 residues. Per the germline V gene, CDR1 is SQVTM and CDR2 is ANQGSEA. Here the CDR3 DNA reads TGCAGCGTTGAGGGGGGACAGGCCCCCGGGGAGACCCAGTACTTC. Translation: CSVEGGQAPGETQYF.

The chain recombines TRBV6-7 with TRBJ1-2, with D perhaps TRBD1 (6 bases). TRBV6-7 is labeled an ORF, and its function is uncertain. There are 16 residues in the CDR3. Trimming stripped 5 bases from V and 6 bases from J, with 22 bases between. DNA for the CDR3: TGTGCCAGCAGTCGCCTCCCAAGGACAGTCATCCATGGCTACACCTTC. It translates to CASSRLPRTVIHGYTF.

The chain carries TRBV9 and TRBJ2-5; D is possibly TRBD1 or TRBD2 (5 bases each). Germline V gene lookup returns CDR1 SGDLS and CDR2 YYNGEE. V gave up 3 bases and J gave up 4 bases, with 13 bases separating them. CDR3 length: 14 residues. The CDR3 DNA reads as TGTGCCAGCAGCGCGTCTAGGGGACGAGAGACCCAGTACTTC. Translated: CASSASRGRETQYF.

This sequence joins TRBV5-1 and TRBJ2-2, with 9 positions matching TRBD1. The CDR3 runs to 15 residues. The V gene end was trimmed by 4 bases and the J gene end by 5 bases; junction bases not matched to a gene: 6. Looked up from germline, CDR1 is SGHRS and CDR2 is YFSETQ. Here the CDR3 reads CASSPDRGLTGELFF. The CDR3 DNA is TGCGCCAGCAGCCCGGACAGGGGTCTTACCGGGGAGCTGTTTTTT.

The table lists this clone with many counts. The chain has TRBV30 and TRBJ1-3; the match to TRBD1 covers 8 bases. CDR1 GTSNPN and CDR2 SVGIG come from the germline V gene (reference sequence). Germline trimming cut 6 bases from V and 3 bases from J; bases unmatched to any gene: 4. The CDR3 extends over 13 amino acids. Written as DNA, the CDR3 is TGTGCCTGCAGGACAGGGAATGGAAACACCATATATTTT. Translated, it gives CACRTGNGNTIYF.

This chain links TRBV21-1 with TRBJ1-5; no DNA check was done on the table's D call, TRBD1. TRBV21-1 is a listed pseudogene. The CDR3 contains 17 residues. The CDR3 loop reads CASSKGGTGERAQPQHF. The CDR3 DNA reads TGTGCCAGCAGCAAAGGAGGGACAGGGGAGAGGGCTCAGCCCCAGCATTTT.

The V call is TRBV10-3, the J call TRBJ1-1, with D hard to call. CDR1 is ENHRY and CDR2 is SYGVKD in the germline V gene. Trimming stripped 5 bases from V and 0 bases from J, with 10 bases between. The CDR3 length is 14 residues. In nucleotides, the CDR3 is TGTGCCATCAGTAACAGCAAATTGAACACTGAAGCTTTCTTT. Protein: CAISNSKLNTEAFF.

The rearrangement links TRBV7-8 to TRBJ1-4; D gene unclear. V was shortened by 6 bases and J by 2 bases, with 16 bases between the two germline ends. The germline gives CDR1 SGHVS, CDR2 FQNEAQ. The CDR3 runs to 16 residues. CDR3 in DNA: TGTGCCAGCAGTTCCCAGACTCGGAGGACTAATGAAAAACTGTTTTTT. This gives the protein CASSSQTRRTNEKLFF.

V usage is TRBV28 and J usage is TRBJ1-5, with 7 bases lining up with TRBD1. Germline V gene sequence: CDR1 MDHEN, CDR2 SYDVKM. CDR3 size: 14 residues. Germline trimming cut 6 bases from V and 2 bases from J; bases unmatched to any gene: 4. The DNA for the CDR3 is TGTGCCAGCAGACCGGGACAGCGCAATCAGCCCCAGCATTTT. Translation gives CASRPGQRNQPQHF.

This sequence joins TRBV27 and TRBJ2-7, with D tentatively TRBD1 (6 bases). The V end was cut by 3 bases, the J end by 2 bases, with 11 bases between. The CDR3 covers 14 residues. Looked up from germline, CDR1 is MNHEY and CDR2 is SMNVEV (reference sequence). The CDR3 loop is CASSFHRTAYEQYF. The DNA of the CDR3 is TGTGCCAGCAGTTTTCACAGGACAGCCTACGAGCAGTACTTC.

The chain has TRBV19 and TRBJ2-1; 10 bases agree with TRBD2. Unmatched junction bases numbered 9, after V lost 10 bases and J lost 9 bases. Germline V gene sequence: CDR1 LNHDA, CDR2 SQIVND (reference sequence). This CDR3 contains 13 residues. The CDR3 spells CATRLAGGTEQFF. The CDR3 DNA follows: TGTGCCACTCGACTAGCGGGCGGGACTGAGCAGTTCTTC.

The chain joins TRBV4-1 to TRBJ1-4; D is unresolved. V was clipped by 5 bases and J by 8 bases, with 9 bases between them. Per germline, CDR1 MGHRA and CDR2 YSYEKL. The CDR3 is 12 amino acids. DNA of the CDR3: TGCGCCAGCAGCAACACGGCGGAAAAACTGTTTTTT. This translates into CASSNTAEKLFF.

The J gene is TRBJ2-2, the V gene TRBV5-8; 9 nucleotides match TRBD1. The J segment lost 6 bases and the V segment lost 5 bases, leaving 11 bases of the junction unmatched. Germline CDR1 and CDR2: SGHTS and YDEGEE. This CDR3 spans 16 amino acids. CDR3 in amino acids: CASRQPGQGAPGELFF. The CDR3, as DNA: TGTGCCAGCAGGCAGCCGGGACAGGGTGCACCCGGGGAGCTGTTTTTT.

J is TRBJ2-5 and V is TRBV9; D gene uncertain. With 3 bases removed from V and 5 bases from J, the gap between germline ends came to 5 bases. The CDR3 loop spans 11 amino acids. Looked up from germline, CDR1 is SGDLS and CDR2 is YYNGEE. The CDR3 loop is CASSDTETQYF. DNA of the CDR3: TGTGCCAGCAGCGATACGGAGACCCAGTACTTC. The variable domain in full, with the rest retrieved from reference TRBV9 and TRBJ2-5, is DSGVTQTPKHLITATGQRVTLRCSPRSGDLSVYWYQQSLDQGLQFLIQYYNGEERAKGNILERFSAQQFPDLHSELNLSSLELGDSALYFCASSDTETQYFGPGTRLLVL.